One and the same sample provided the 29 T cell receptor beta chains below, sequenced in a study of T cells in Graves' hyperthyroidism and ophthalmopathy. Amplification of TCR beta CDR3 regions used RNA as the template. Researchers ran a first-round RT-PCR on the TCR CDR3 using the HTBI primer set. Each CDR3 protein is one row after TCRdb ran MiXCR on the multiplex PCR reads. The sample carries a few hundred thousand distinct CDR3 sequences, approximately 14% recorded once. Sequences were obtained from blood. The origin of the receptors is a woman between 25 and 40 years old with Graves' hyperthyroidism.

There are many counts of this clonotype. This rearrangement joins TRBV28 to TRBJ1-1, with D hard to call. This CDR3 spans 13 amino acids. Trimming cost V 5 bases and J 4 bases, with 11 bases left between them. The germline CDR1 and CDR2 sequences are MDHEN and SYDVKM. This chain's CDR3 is CASSQYLSTEAFF. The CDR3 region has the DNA TGTGCCAGCAGTCAGTATCTTAGCACTGAAGCTTTCTTT.

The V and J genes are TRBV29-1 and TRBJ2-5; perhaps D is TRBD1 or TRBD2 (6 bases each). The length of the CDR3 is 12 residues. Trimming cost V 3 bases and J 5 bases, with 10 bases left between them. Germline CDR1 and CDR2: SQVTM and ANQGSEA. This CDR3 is CSVDGGRETQYF. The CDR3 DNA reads TGCAGCGTTGATGGGGGGCGGGAGACCCAGTACTTC.

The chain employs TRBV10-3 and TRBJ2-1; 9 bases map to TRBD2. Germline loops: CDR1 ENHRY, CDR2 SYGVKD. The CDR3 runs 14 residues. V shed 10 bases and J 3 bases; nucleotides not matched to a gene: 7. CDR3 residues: CATLGLASYNEQFF. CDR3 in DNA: TGTGCCACCCTAGGACTAGCGAGCTACAATGAGCAGTTCTTC.

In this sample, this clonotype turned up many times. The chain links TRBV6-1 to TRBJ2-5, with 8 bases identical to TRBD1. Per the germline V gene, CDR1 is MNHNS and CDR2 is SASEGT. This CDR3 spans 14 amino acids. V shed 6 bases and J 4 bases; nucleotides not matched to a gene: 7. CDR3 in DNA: TGTGCCAGCAGGATAGACAGGGGATCAGAGACCCAGTACTTC. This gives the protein CASRIDRGSETQYF.

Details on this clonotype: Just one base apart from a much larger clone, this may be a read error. CDR3 bases: TGTGCCAGCGTTAAAGGGACCCAGTACTTC. This encodes CASVKGTQYF. The rearrangement uses TRBV6-2 or TRBV6-3 and TRBJ2-5, with D uncertain. Trimming stripped 8 bases from V and 7 bases from J, with 8 bases between. The CDR3 consists of 10 residues. The germline gives CDR1 MNHEY, CDR2 SVGEGT.

The CDR3 sequence is CAIDSGNTGELFF. In DNA, the CDR3 is TGTGCCATCGACTCAGGGAACACCGGGGAGCTGTTTTTT. The J gene is TRBJ2-2, the V gene TRBV10-3; D not resolved. The germline CDR1 and CDR2 sequences are ENHRY and SYGVKD. Trimming removed 8 bases from V and 1 base from J, with 8 bases in between. The CDR3 loop spans 13 amino acids.

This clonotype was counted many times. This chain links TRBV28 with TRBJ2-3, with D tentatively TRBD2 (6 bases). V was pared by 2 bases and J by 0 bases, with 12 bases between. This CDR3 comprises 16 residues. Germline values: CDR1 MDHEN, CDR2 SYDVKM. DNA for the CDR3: TGTGCCAGCAGTTTAATTCGGCGGGGTAGCACAGATACGCAGTATTTT. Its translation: CASSLIRRGSTDTQYF.

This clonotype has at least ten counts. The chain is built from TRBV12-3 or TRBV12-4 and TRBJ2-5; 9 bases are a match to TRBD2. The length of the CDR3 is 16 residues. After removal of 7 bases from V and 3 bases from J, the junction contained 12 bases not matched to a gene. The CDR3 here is CASTLHPAGGEETQYF. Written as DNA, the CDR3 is TGTGCCAGCACCCTGCATCCAGCGGGAGGCGAAGAGACCCAGTACTTC.

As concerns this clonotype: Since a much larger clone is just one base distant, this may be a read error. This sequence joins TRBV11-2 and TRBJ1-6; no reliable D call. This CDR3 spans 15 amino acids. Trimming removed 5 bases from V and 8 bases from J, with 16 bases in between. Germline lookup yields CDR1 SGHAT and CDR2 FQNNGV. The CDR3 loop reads CASSPRRGSYSPLHF. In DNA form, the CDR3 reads TGTGCCAGCAGCCCTAGGAGAGGATCTTATTCACCCCTCCACTTT.

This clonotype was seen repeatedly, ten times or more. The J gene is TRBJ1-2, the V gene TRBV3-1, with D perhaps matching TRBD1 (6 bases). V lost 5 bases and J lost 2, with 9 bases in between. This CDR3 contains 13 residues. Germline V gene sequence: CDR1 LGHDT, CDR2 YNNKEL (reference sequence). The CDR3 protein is CASSWTVNYGYTF. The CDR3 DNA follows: TGTGCCAGCAGCTGGACAGTAAACTATGGCTACACCTTC. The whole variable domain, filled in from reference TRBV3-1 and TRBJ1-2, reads DTAVSQTPKYLVTQMGNDKSIKCEQNLGHDTMYWYKQDSKKFLKIMFSYNNKELIINETVPNRFSPKSPDKAHLNLHINSLELGDSAVYFCASSWTVNYGYTFGSGTRLTVV.

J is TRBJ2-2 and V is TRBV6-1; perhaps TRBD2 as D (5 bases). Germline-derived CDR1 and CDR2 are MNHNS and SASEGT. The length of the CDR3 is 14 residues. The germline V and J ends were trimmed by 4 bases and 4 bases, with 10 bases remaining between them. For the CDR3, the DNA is TGTGCCAGCAGTGTGGCGGAGGTCACCGGGGAGCTGTTTTTT. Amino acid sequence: CASSVAEVTGELFF.

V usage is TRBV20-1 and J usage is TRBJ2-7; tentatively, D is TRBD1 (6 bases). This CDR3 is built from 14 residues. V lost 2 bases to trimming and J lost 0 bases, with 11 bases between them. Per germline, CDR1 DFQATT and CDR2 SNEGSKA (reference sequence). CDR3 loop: CSARPTDSSYEQYF. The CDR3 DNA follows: TGCAGTGCTAGACCGACGGACAGCTCCTACGAGCAGTACTTC.

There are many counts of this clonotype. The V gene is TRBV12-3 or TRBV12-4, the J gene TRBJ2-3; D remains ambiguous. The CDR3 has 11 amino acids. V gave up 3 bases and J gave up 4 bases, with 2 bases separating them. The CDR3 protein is CASSFPDTQYF. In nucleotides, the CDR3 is TGTGCCAGCAGTTTCCCAGATACGCAGTATTTT.

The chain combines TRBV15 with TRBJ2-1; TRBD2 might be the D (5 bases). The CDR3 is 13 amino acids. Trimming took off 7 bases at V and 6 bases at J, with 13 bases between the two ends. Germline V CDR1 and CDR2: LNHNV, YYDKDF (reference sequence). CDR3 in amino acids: CATTFPTTNEQFF. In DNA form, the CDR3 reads TGTGCCACCACGTTCCCGACTACCAATGAGCAGTTCTTC.

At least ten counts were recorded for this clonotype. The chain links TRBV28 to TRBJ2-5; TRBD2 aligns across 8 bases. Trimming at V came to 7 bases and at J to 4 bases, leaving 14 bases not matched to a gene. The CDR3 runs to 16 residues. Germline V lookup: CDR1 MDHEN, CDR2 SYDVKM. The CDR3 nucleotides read TGTGCCAGCAAAGTGGCAAGCGGGAGTCCTGGAGAGACCCAGTACTTC. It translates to CASKVASGSPGETQYF.

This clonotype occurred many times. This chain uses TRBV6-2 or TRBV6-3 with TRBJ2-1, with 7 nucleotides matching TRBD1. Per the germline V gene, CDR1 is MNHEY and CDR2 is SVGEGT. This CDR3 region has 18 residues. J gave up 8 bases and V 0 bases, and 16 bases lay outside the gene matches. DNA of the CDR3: TGTGCCAGCAGTTACTCCCATGGACAGGCGACAAACAAAGATGAGCAGTTCTTC. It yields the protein CASSYSHGQATNKDEQFF.

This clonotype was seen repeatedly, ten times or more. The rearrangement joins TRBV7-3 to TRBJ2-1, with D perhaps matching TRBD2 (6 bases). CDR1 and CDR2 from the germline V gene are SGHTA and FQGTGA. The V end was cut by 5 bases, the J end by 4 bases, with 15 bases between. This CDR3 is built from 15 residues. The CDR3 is CASSQRLVTYNEQFF. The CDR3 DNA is TGTGCCAGCAGCCAAAGACTAGTAACTTACAATGAGCAGTTCTTC.

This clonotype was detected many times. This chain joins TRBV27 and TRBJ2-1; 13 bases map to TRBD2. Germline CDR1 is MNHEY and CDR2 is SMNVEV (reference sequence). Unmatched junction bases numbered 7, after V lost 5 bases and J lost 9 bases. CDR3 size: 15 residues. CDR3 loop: CASSRGTSGIGEQFF. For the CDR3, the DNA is TGTGCCAGCAGTCGTGGGACTAGCGGGATTGGTGAGCAGTTCTTC.

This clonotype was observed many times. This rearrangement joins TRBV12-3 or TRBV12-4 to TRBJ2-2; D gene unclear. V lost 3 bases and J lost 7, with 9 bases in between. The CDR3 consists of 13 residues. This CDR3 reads CASSFSWGGELFF. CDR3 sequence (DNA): TGTGCCAGCAGTTTTTCTTGGGGCGGGGAGCTGTTTTTT.

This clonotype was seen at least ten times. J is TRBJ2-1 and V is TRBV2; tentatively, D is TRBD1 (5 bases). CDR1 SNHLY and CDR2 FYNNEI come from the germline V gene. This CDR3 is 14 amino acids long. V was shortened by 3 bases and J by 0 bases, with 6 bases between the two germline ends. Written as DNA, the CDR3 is TGTGCCAGCAGTGACAGGGTCTCCTACAATGAGCAGTTCTTC. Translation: CASSDRVSYNEQFF.

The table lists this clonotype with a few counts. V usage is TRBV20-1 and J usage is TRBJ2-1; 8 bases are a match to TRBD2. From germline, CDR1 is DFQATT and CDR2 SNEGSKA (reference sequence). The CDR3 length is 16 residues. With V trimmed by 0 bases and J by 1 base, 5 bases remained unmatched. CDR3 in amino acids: CSARDQTSESYNEQFF. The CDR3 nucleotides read TGCAGTGCTAGAGATCAGACTAGCGAGTCCTACAATGAGCAGTTCTTC.

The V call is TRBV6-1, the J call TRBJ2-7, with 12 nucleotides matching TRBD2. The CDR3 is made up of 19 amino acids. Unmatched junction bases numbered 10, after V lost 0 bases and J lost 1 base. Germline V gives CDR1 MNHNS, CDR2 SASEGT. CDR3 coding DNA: TGTGCCAGCAGTGAAGCAGGGCCGGGGCTAGCGGGAGGGTCCTACGAGCAGTACTTC. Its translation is CASSEAGPGLAGGSYEQYF.

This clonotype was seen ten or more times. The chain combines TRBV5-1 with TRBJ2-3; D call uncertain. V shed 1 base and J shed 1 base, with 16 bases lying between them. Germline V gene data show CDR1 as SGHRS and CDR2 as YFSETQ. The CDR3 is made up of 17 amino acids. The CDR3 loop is CASSLFQATSGTDTQYF. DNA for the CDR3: TGCGCCAGCAGCTTGTTCCAGGCCACGTCGGGCACAGATACGCAGTATTTT.

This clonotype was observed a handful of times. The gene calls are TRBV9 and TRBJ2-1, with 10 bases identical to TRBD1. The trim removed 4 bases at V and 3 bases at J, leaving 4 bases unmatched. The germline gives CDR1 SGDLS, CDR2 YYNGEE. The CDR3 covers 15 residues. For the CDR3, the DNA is TGTGCCAGCAGCAGACAGGGGGCTAACTACAATGAGCAGTTCTTC. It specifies CASSRQGANYNEQFF.

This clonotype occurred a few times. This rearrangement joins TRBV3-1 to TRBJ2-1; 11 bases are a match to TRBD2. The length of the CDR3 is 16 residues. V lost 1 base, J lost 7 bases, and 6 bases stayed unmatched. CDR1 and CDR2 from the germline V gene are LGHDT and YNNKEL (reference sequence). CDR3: CASSQATSGTINEQFF. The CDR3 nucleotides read TGTGCCAGCAGCCAAGCGACTAGCGGGACGATAAATGAGCAGTTCTTC.

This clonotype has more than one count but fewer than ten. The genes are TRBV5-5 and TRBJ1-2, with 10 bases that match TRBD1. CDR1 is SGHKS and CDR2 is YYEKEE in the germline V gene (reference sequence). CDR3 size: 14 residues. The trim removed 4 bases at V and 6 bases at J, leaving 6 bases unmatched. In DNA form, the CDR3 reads TGTGCCAGCAGCCGAATGACAGGGGGCGATGGCTACACCTTC. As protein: CASSRMTGGDGYTF. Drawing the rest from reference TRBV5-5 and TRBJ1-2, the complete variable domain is DAGVTQSPTHLIKTRGQQVTLRCSPISGHKSVSWYQQVLGQGPQFIFQYYEKEERGRGNFPDRFSARQFPNYSSELNVNALLLGDSALYLCASSRMTGGDGYTFGSGTRLTVV.

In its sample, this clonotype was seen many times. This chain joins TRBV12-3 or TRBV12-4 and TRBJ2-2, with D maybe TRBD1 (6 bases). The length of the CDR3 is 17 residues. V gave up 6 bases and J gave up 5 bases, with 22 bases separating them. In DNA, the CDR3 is TGTGCCAGCAGGACCCCGTTCCAGGGAAGGGGGACCGGGGAGCTGTTTTTT. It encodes CASRTPFQGRGTGELFF.

In DNA, the CDR3 is TGTGCCAGTAGTATAGAGGGTAGGGACACTGAAGCTTTCTTT. Translation: CASSIEGRDTEAFF. The chain is built from TRBV19 and TRBJ1-1; D is uncertain. The germline V gene encodes CDR1 LNHDA and CDR2 SQIVND (reference sequence). CDR3 length: 14 residues. V lost 0 bases to trimming and J lost 3 bases, with 8 bases between them.

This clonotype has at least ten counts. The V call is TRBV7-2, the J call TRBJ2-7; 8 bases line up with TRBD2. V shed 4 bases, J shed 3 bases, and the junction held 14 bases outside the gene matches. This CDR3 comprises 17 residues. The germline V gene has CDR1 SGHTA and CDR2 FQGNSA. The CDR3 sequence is CASSSSPGREVIYEQYF. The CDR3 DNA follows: TGTGCCAGCAGCTCTAGTCCGGGGCGGGAGGTCATCTACGAGCAGTACTTC.